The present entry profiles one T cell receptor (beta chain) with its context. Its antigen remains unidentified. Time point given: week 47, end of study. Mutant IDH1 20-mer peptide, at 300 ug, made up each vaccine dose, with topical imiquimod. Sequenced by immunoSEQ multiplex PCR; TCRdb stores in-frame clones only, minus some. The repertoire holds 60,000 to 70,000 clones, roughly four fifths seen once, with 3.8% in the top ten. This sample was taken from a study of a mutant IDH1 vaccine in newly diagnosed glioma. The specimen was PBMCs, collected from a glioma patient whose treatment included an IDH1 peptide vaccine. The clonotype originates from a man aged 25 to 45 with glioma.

The CDR3 region has the DNA TGTGCCAACAACCGGGACAGGGGCCAAGAGACCCAGTACTTC. Protein product: CANNRDRGQETQYF. This chain connects TRBV2 to TRBJ2-5; TRBD1 aligns across 10 bases. This CDR3 is 14 amino acids long. Germline CDR1 reads SNHLY; CDR2 reads FYNNEI. V was pared by 10 bases and J by 1 base, with 6 bases of the junction left unmatched. Looking up the rest from reference TRBV2 and TRBJ2-5 gives the full variable domain: EPEVTQTPSHQVTQMGQEVILRCVPISNHLYFYWYRQILGQKVEFLVSFYNNEISEKSEIFDDQFSVERPDGSNFTLKIRSTKLEDSAMYFCANNRDRGQETQYFGPGTRLLVL.